The 27 T cell receptor beta chains presented below share a single source sample, sequenced in a study of PD-1 blockade in mismatch repair-deficient tumors. Generated by immunoSEQ multiplex PCR, the TCRdb table keeps only in-frame clones and is missing some. The profile shows 100,000 or so clones, 82% of them singletons. The sample here was peripheral blood, taken roughly 36 weeks after starting pembrolizumab. The receptor source for this set is an adult with mismatch repair-deficient cancer.

This clone came up once. The genes are TRBV14 and TRBJ1-5; no clear D gene. The CDR3 is 15 amino acids. CDR1 SGHDN and CDR2 FVKESK come from the germline V gene. The V end was cut by 1 base, the J end by 2 bases, with 9 bases between. The chain's CDR3 is CASSQAGQGNQPQHF. The CDR3 DNA is TGTGCCAGCAGCCAAGCCGGGCAGGGCAATCAGCCCCAGCATTTT. Supplemented by reference TRBV14 and TRBJ1-5, the full variable domain reads EAGVTQFPSHSVIEKGQTVTLRCDPISGHDNLYWYRRVMGKEIKFLLHFVKESKQDESGMPNNRFLAERTGGTYSTLKVQPAELEDSGVYFCASSQAGQGNQPQHFGDGTRLSIL.

The genes are TRBV11-1 and TRBJ2-1; no firm D call. V was clipped by 1 base and J by 8 bases, with 21 bases between them. CDR3 length: 17 amino acids. CDR1 is SGHAT, CDR2 FQDESV, per germline (reference sequence). The CDR3: CASSLDSVGLRFDEQFF. The CDR3 coding sequence is TGTGCCAGCAGCTTAGATTCTGTGGGTTTAAGGTTCGATGAGCAGTTCTTC. Complete variable domain (other parts from reference TRBV11-1 and TRBJ2-1): EAEVAQSPRYKITEKSQAVAFWCDPISGHATLYWYRQILGQGPELLVQFQDESVVDDSQLPKDRFSAERLKGVDSTLKIQPAELGDSAMYLCASSLDSVGLRFDEQFFGPGTRLTVL.

The chain joins TRBV15 to TRBJ1-4, with unresolved D. V was pared by 3 bases and J by 7 bases, with 15 bases between. Germline V gene lookup returns CDR1 LNHNV and CDR2 YYDKDF (reference sequence). The CDR3 loop spans 15 amino acids. The CDR3 bases are TGTGCCACCAGCAGCGGTCAACCGCGGGGTGAAAAACTGTTTTTT. This gives the protein CATSSGQPRGEKLFF.

The rearrangement links TRBV14 to TRBJ1-2, with D maybe TRBD1 (5 bases). The length of the CDR3 is 14 residues. V lost 4 bases to trimming and J lost 4 bases, with 13 bases between them. Germline V gives CDR1 SGHDN, CDR2 FVKESK. CDR3 coding DNA: TGTGCCAGCAGCCCCTATCGGGGGAGCTATGGCTACACCTTC. Its translation: CASSPYRGSYGYTF.

The chain employs TRBV6-6 and TRBJ1-3; D not resolved. With 6 bases removed from V and 0 bases from J, the gap between germline ends came to 15 bases. The length of the CDR3 is 16 residues. Germline lookup yields CDR1 MNHNY and CDR2 SVGAGI (reference sequence). CDR3 DNA: TGTGCCAGCAGCCTCGAGCAGGCGTCCTCTGGAAACACCATATATTTT. Residues: CASSLEQASSGNTIYF.

This clone has a single count. This sequence joins TRBV28 and TRBJ2-1, with 9 bases lining up with TRBD2. This CDR3 has 15 residues. V dropped 5 bases and J dropped 0; count of bases not matched to a gene: 2. The V gene's germline CDR1 is MDHEN and CDR2 SYDVKM. The CDR3 reads CASSRLADSYNEQFF. For the CDR3, the DNA is TGTGCCAGCAGTCGACTAGCGGACTCCTACAATGAGCAGTTCTTC.

In DNA, the CDR3 is TGCGCCAGCAGCTTGGAGGGGGCACGGACCGGGGAGCTGTTTTTT. Amino acid sequence: CASSLEGARTGELFF. The V call is TRBV5-1, the J call TRBJ2-2; 7 bases match TRBD1. CDR1 is SGHRS, CDR2 YFSETQ, per germline. V shed 0 bases and J 5 bases; nucleotides not matched to a gene: 4. This CDR3 is built from 15 residues.

V and J are TRBV5-5 and TRBJ1-5; TRBD1 matches at 9 bases. In germline, CDR1 is SGHKS, CDR2 YYEKEE (reference sequence). J gave up 2 bases and V 4 bases, and 7 bases lay outside the gene matches. CDR3 length equals 16 residues. CDR3: CASSKQGQGRNQPQHF. CDR3 bases: TGTGCCAGCAGCAAACAGGGACAGGGCCGCAATCAGCCCCAGCATTTT. Using reference TRBV5-5 and TRBJ1-5 for the parts outside the CDR3, the full variable domain is DAGVTQSPTHLIKTRGQQVTLRCSPISGHKSVSWYQQVLGQGPQFIFQYYEKEERGRGNFPDRFSARQFPNYSSELNVNALLLGDSALYLCASSKQGQGRNQPQHFGDGTRLSIL.

The chain uses TRBV5-5 and TRBJ2-7; 8 positions match TRBD2. Trimming at V came to 0 bases and at J to 4 bases, leaving 3 bases not matched to a gene. CDR3 length equals 14 residues. CDR1 is SGHKS, CDR2 YYEKEE, per germline (reference sequence). The CDR3 sequence: CASSLASGSYEQYF. The DNA of the CDR3 is TGTGCCAGCAGCTTGGCAAGCGGGAGTTACGAGCAGTACTTC. The whole variable domain, filled in from reference TRBV5-5 and TRBJ2-7, reads DAGVTQSPTHLIKTRGQQVTLRCSPISGHKSVSWYQQVLGQGPQFIFQYYEKEERGRGNFPDRFSARQFPNYSSELNVNALLLGDSALYLCASSLASGSYEQYFGPGTRLTVT.

This clone has only one observation. This chain links TRBV27 with TRBJ2-1, with 7 bases aligning to TRBD2. The junction had 15 bases not matched to a gene; V was cut back by 2 bases and J by 8 bases. This CDR3 comprises 17 residues. Germline lookup yields CDR1 MNHEY and CDR2 SMNVEV (reference sequence). The CDR3 region is CASSLIRSGGRVYEQFF. CDR3 DNA: TGTGCCAGCAGTTTAATCAGATCGGGAGGAAGGGTGTATGAGCAGTTCTTC.

This chain uses TRBV27 with TRBJ1-4, with D unclear. Germline CDR1 reads MNHEY; CDR2 reads SMNVEV (reference sequence). This CDR3 is 12 amino acids long. Trimming took off 4 bases at V and 6 bases at J, with 6 bases between the two ends. The CDR3 reads CASSSGDEKLFF. CDR3 DNA: TGTGCCAGCAGTTCTGGAGATGAAAAACTGTTTTTT. The whole variable domain, filled in from reference TRBV27 and TRBJ1-4, reads EAQVTQNPRYLITVTGKKLTVTCSQNMNHEYMSWYRQDPGLGLRQIYYSMNVEVTDKGDVPEGYKVSRKEKRNFPLILESPSPNQTSLYFCASSSGDEKLFFGSGTQLSVL.

The rearrangement uses TRBV21-1 and TRBJ1-4. TRBV21-1 counts as a pseudogene. There are 17 residues in the CDR3. CDR3 DNA: TGTGCCAGCAGCAAAGGTCCGAGGGGGAGGTTGCGTGAAAAACTGTTTTTT. Residues: CASSKGPRGRLREKLFF.

The gene calls are TRBV9 and TRBJ2-3; TRBD2 agrees at 11 bases. CDR1 is SGDLS and CDR2 is YYNGEE in the germline V gene. V was pared by 0 bases and J by 2 bases, with 5 bases of the junction left unmatched. The CDR3 loop spans 17 amino acids. CDR3 sequence: CASSVEPSGRFTDTQYF. The CDR3, as DNA: TGTGCCAGCAGCGTAGAGCCTAGCGGGAGGTTCACAGATACGCAGTATTTT.

Notes on this clone: Other DNA sequences within the sample encode an identical CDR3. The chain links TRBV9 to TRBJ2-1, with 10 bases lining up with TRBD2. Germline CDR1 reads SGDLS; CDR2 reads YYNGEE. V lost 0 bases and J lost 3; bases outside the gene matches: 0. This CDR3 is 15 amino acids long. CDR3 nucleotides: TGTGCCAGCAGCGTAGGGACTAGCGGCTACAATGAGCAGTTCTTC. The encoded protein is CASSVGTSGYNEQFF.

The CDR3 here is CASSLRLAGNSPYF. The CDR3, as DNA: TGTGCCAGCAGCTTAAGGCTAGCGGGAAATTCACCGTATTTT. The J gene is TRBJ2-3, the V gene TRBV5-4, with 9 bases fitting TRBD2. After removal of 2 bases from V and 14 bases from J, the junction contained 12 bases not matched to a gene. Germline V gene sequence: CDR1 SGHNT, CDR2 YYREEE (reference sequence). The CDR3 length is 14 residues.

The chain combines TRBV29-1 with TRBJ1-2, with D possibly TRBD1 on 5 matching bases. Germline V gives CDR1 SQVTM, CDR2 ANQGSEA. V was shortened by 5 bases and J by 8 bases, with 15 bases between the two germline ends. The CDR3 covers 12 residues. Here the CDR3 DNA reads TGCAGCGTTAGAACCGGGGCGGCCGGCTACACCTTC. Translating it yields CSVRTGAAGYTF.

V is TRBV9 and J is TRBJ2-3; D not certain. The CDR3 is 16 amino acids. The germline CDR1 and CDR2 sequences are SGDLS and YYNGEE. Trimming shortened V by 2 bases and J by 0 bases, and 13 bases separated the two germline ends. The CDR3 here is CASSVSGRVSTDTQYF. The CDR3, as DNA: TGTGCCAGCAGCGTTTCGGGTCGAGTGAGCACAGATACGCAGTATTTT.

V gene TRBV11-1 combines with J gene TRBJ2-2; 10 bases agree with TRBD2. V gave up 3 bases and J gave up 1 base; unmatched junction bases: 5. This CDR3 contains 17 residues. Looked up from germline, CDR1 is SGHAT and CDR2 is FQDESV (reference sequence). CDR3 amino acids: CASSFPRTSGNTGELFF. The CDR3 nucleotides read TGTGCCAGCAGCTTCCCCCGGACTAGCGGGAACACCGGGGAGCTGTTTTTT.

The rearrangement uses TRBV23-1 and TRBJ1-5, with D possibly being TRBD1 (5 bases). TRBV23-1 is designated an ORF whose function remains uncertain. There are 17 residues in the CDR3. V was cut by 0 bases and J by 0 bases, with 12 bases left in between. Written as DNA, the CDR3 is TGCGCCAGCAGTCAATCTGGCTCGGGGCATAGCAATCAGCCCCAGCATTTT. It yields the protein CASSQSGSGHSNQPQHF.

J is TRBJ2-1 and V is TRBV11-2; 9 nucleotides align to TRBD2. Germline V gene lookup returns CDR1 SGHAT and CDR2 FQNNGV. The CDR3 is 18 amino acids. V gave up 3 bases and J gave up 6 bases; unmatched junction bases: 15. CDR3 DNA: TGTGCCAGCAGCTTCATTGACACTGGGCTAGCGGGGATCAATGAGCAGTTCTTC. Translating gives CASSFIDTGLAGINEQFF. Full variable domain (missing parts from reference TRBV11-2 and TRBJ2-1): EAGVAQSPRYKIIEKRQSVAFWCNPISGHATLYWYQQILGQGPKLLIQFQNNGVVDDSQLPKDRFSAERLKGVDSTLKIQPAKLEDSAVYLCASSFIDTGLAGINEQFFGPGTRLTVL.

The rearrangement links TRBV5-6 to TRBJ1-1, with D maybe TRBD1 (5 bases). V was clipped by 1 base and J by 0 bases, with 10 bases between them. The CDR3 covers 15 residues. The germline V gene encodes CDR1 SGHDT and CDR2 YYEEEE. The CDR3 loop is CASSLRQLMNTEAFF. The CDR3 DNA sequence: TGTGCCAGCAGCTTGAGACAGCTCATGAACACTGAAGCTTTCTTT.

This clone was seen a handful of times. The CDR3 here is CASSNVGNLGDGYTF. The CDR3 nucleotides read TGTGCCAGCAGCAACGTTGGGAACCTGGGAGATGGCTACACCTTC. The chain employs TRBV27 and TRBJ1-2, with unresolved D. V lost 6 bases and J lost 6, with 20 bases in between. The CDR3 is 15 residues long. In germline, CDR1 is MNHEY, CDR2 SMNVEV (reference sequence).

This chain links TRBV19 with TRBJ1-1; D not certain. The germline V gene has CDR1 LNHDA and CDR2 SQIVND (reference sequence). This CDR3 comprises 13 residues. The V gene lost 3 bases and the J gene lost 4 bases, with 9 bases spanning the gap. CDR3 nucleotide sequence: TGTGCCAGTAGTATTGGGCAATCCACTGAAGCTTTCTTT. Translated: CASSIGQSTEAFF.

This clone showed up just once. The rearrangement uses TRBV25-1 and TRBJ2-1, with TRBD2 as a possible D gene (6 bases). The ends were cut back, 4 bases at V and 8 bases at J, with 18 bases in the middle. Per the germline V gene, CDR1 is MGHDK and CDR2 is SYGVNS. The CDR3 loop spans 15 amino acids. The CDR3 loop reads CASSGAGTLDDEQFF. CDR3 nucleotides: TGTGCCAGCAGTGGGGCGGGGACTCTTGACGATGAGCAGTTCTTC.

The chain combines TRBV4-2 with TRBJ2-5, with D unclear. The CDR3 spans 15 residues. Between the trimmed V and J ends, which lost 1 base and 4 bases, there was a span of 13 bases. CDR1 is LGHNA, CDR2 YNFKEQ, per germline. In DNA, the CDR3 is TGTGCCAGCAGCCAAGCCTTATCCAGTGCAGAGACCCAGTACTTC. Protein sequence: CASSQALSSAETQYF.

The rearrangement joins TRBV19 to TRBJ2-2; TRBD1 is a possible D gene (6 bases). Germline loops: CDR1 LNHDA, CDR2 SQIVND (reference sequence). The CDR3 extends over 15 amino acids. V was pared by 7 bases and J by 0 bases, with 12 bases between. CDR3 nucleotides: TGTGCCAGTACAGGGGTAGGGTCGAACACCGGGGAGCTGTTTTTT. This encodes CASTGVGSNTGELFF.

The rearrangement joins TRBV4-1 to TRBJ1-5; no firm D call. The length of the CDR3 is 13 residues. The V end was cut by 3 bases, the J end by 5 bases, with 8 bases between. From germline, CDR1 is MGHRA and CDR2 YSYEKL. CDR3 region: CASSQGEDQPQHF. DNA of the CDR3: TGCGCCAGCAGCCAGGGAGAGGATCAGCCCCAGCATTTT.